Below, one TCR beta chain is given with its context. Its target is unknown. Germline CDR1 MDHEN, CDR2 SYDVKM. V dropped 6 bases and J dropped 0; count of bases not matched to a gene: 2. The CDR3 is 16 residues long. The extraction recovered at least 5 micrograms of total RNA per sample. The data were obtained in a study of blood T cells in healthy people across ages. General study results and limits: Per million T cells, TCR beta diversity dropped about linearly as age rose.

Using a J-beta primer mix together with a sample-barcoded 5' primer, a second PCR was run for roughly 7 to 12 cycles. Every molecule of cDNA carried a tag from a template-switch adaptor with 12 random nucleotides. TCRdb re-called the 5' RACE reads through MiXCR, storing one row per CDR3 protein. The sample yields just under 900,000 distinct CDR3 sequences, less than 35% seen once. This sequence was found in a woman of 80 years or more in good health. Sequencing input: blood. The chain employs TRBV28 and TRBJ2-1; 13 bases agree with TRBD2. The CDR3 nucleotides are TGTGCCAGCAGGGGACTAGCGGGAAGCTCCTACAATGAGCAGTTCTTC. Translated: CASRGLAGSSYNEQFF.